These 17 T cell receptor beta chains share one sample of origin, sequenced in a study of post-analysis software for immune sequencing data. The study's findings and limits: The study found TRBV5-6, TRBV5-1 and TRBV20-1 among 5 or 6 TRBV segments more frequent in patients than controls.

cDNA libraries for TCR beta contained unique molecular identifiers. Using its own MiXCR run on the PCR reads, TCRdb lists one record per CDR3 protein. The sample contains almost 700,000 distinct CDR3 sequences, over 45% of which appear only once. Their specific antigens are unknown. Sequencing was performed on blood. These receptors were obtained from a girl aged 2 to 10 with multiple sclerosis.

The V gene is TRBV7-8, the J gene TRBJ1-5; D gene ambiguous. CDR1 SGHVS and CDR2 FQNEAQ come from the germline V gene. This CDR3 region has 15 residues. V gave up 2 bases and J gave up 3 bases, with 11 bases separating them. Written as DNA, the CDR3 is TGTGCCAGCAGCTTACCAGGCCCTTCCAATCAGCCCCAGCATTTT. It codes for CASSLPGPSNQPQHF.

V usage is TRBV20-1 and J usage is TRBJ2-1; TRBD1 matches 8 bases. V shed 1 base, J shed 1 base, and the junction held 9 bases outside the gene matches. Germline CDR1 reads DFQATT; CDR2 reads SNEGSKA (reference sequence). CDR3 length equals 17 residues. For the CDR3, the DNA is TGCAGTGCTAGAGGCGACAGGGGACAAAGATCCTACAATGAGCAGTTCTTC. Translating gives CSARGDRGQRSYNEQFF.

V gene TRBV7-2 combines with J gene TRBJ2-5, with 7 bases fitting TRBD2. CDR3 length equals 15 residues. V was pared by 3 bases and J by 3 bases, with 7 bases of the junction left unmatched. From germline, CDR1 is SGHTA and CDR2 FQGNSA. CDR3 amino acids: CASSFGRRGEETQYF. CDR3 nucleotide sequence: TGTGCCAGCAGCTTTGGTCGTCGGGGGGAAGAGACCCAGTACTTC.

This clonotype has a handful of counts. The V gene is TRBV11-2, the J gene TRBJ2-3, with D uncertain. Germline-derived CDR1 and CDR2 are SGHAT and FQNNGV. The ends were cut back, 5 bases at V and 3 bases at J, with 12 bases in the middle. The CDR3 covers 14 residues. The DNA for the CDR3 is TGTGCCAGCAGCCAGATCCCTTCAACAGATACGCAGTATTTT. It yields the protein CASSQIPSTDTQYF.

A single count supports this clonotype. This chain uses TRBV4-3 with TRBJ1-2; TRBD1 is a possible D gene (5 bases). Germline values: CDR1 LGHNA, CDR2 YSLEER. The V end lost 0 bases, the J end lost 3 bases, and 14 bases lay between the germline ends. The CDR3 is made up of 16 amino acids. CDR3 in amino acids: CASSQDSGPRDYGYTF. For the CDR3, the DNA is TGCGCCAGCAGCCAAGACTCCGGGCCCAGGGACTATGGCTACACCTTC.

In this sample, this clonotype turned up many times. Here the CDR3 DNA reads TGTGCCAGCAGGAGAAAATTAGCGGTAAGCTCCTACAATGAGCAGTTCTTC. Protein sequence: CASRRKLAVSSYNEQFF. The V and J genes are TRBV2 and TRBJ2-1, with a tentative D call TRBD2 (6 bases). The V and J ends lost 6 bases and 0 bases respectively, with 18 bases between them. CDR1 is SNHLY and CDR2 is FYNNEI in the germline V gene. The CDR3 spans 17 residues. Complete variable domain (other parts from reference TRBV2 and TRBJ2-1): EPEVTQTPSHQVTQMGQEVILRCVPISNHLYFYWYRQILGQKVEFLVSFYNNEISEKSEIFDDQFSVERPDGSNFTLKIRSTKLEDSAMYFCASRRKLAVSSYNEQFFGPGTRLTVL.

The chain joins TRBV10-3 to TRBJ2-7, with D possibly matching TRBD2 (7 bases). The CDR3 consists of 12 residues. V lost 0 bases, J lost 8 bases, and 8 bases lay in between. The germline V gene encodes CDR1 ENHRY and CDR2 SYGVKD. For the CDR3, the DNA is TGTGCCATCAGTGAGTCGGGGGGGCAGCAGTACTTC. It yields the protein CAISESGGQQYF.

In DNA form, the CDR3 reads TGTGCCAGCAGCTTAGCCGGGACAGTTCAAGAGACCCAGTACTTC. It specifies CASSLAGTVQETQYF. The V call is TRBV7-2, the J call TRBJ2-5; 7 bases agree with TRBD1. Germline lookup yields CDR1 SGHTA and CDR2 FQGNSA. The CDR3 is 15 amino acids. J lost 2 bases, V lost 0 bases, and 3 bases had no gene match.

This clonotype occurred once. The chain joins TRBV5-1 to TRBJ2-1, with 7 bases that match TRBD2. V lost 2 bases, J lost 5 bases, and 7 bases stayed unmatched. Germline V CDR1 and CDR2: SGHRS, YFSETQ. The length of the CDR3 is 15 residues. CDR3 region: CASSFTGGQDNEQFF. The CDR3 DNA sequence: TGCGCCAGCAGCTTTACGGGAGGTCAGGACAATGAGCAGTTCTTC.

V is TRBV12-3 or TRBV12-4 and J is TRBJ2-5, with TRBD1 identical over 10 bases. After removal of 4 bases from V and 5 bases from J, the junction contained 13 bases not matched to a gene. The CDR3 spans 17 residues. CDR3 coding DNA: TGTGCCAGCAGTTCTCGAATAACGGGACAGGGGTATGAGACCCAGTACTTC. Translating it yields CASSSRITGQGYETQYF.

This clonotype was detected once. The chain couples TRBV5-5 to TRBJ2-1; weak D call: TRBD2 (5 bases). The germline CDR1 and CDR2 sequences are SGHKS and YYEKEE (reference sequence). The ends were cut back, 2 bases at V and 8 bases at J, with 14 bases in the middle. The CDR3 contains 14 residues. The CDR3 protein is CASSFISPSHEQFF. CDR3 nucleotide sequence: TGTGCCAGCAGCTTCATTAGCCCTAGCCATGAGCAGTTCTTC.

The CDR3 coding sequence is TGTGCCAGCAGGCAGGGGGATTCACCCCTCCACTTT. Translation: CASRQGDSPLHF. This chain joins TRBV28 and TRBJ1-6; TRBD1 matches at 7 bases. With V trimmed by 6 bases and J by 8 bases, 1 base remained unmatched. Germline CDR1 MDHEN, CDR2 SYDVKM. The CDR3 covers 12 residues.

The chain joins TRBV10-1 to TRBJ2-3, with 7 bases identical to TRBD1. Germline CDR1 reads WNHNN; CDR2 reads SYGVQD (reference sequence). V lost 10 bases and J lost 6; bases outside the gene matches: 10. CDR3 size: 13 residues. The CDR3: CATKTGAWDTQYF. DNA of the CDR3: TGCGCCACCAAAACAGGGGCTTGGGATACGCAGTATTTT.

There are a few counts of this clonotype. The CDR3 region is CASSLIGQLRQYF. The CDR3, as DNA: TGTGCCAGCAGCTTAATTGGACAGCTCAGGCAGTACTTC. The chain recombines TRBV5-5 with TRBJ2-7; weak D call: TRBD1 (6 bases). This CDR3 region has 13 residues. Trimming shortened V by 2 bases and J by 9 bases, and 15 bases separated the two germline ends. Germline V gene lookup returns CDR1 SGHKS and CDR2 YYEKEE (reference sequence).

V usage is TRBV12-3 or TRBV12-4 and J usage is TRBJ2-7; TRBD2 agrees at 11 bases. The trim removed 10 bases at V and 3 bases at J, leaving 8 bases unmatched. The CDR3 has 14 amino acids. This chain's CDR3 is CATGTSGSDYEQYF. The CDR3 nucleotides read TGTGCCACCGGAACTAGCGGGAGTGACTACGAGCAGTACTTC.

J is TRBJ1-2 and V is TRBV6-5, with 7 positions matching TRBD1. The V gene's germline CDR1 is MNHEY and CDR2 SVGAGI. After removal of 6 bases from V and 7 bases from J, the junction contained 11 bases not matched to a gene. This CDR3 has 14 residues. The CDR3 sequence is CASRVQGLQGGYTF. CDR3 DNA: TGTGCCAGCAGGGTACAGGGGCTCCAGGGTGGCTACACCTTC.

This chain connects TRBV28 to TRBJ2-2; 7 bases match TRBD1. Germline CDR1 is MDHEN and CDR2 is SYDVKM. CDR3 length: 14 amino acids. The CDR3 here is CATRGQPNTGELFF. The DNA of the CDR3 is TGTGCAACCAGGGGACAGCCGAACACCGGGGAGCTGTTTTTT.